This T cell receptor (beta chain) was retrieved from a study of neurological immune-mediated disorders. CDR1 and CDR2 (germline): SGHRS, YFSETQ. V was pared by 4 bases and J by 6 bases, with 11 bases of the junction left unmatched. The CDR3 is 15 amino acids. In TCRdb, the 5' RACE reads were re-called with MiXCR into one record per CDR3 protein. The sample records about 120,000 distinct CDR3 sequences, roughly 3.2% being singletons. Many counts were recorded for this clonotype. Its antigen is unknown. The study, taken as a whole, reports: The repertoires of 18 of 34 multiple sclerosis patients were placed by phylogenetic grouping in a single related-CDR3 cluster, which may be a signature.

Sequencing used PBMCs. This chain links TRBV5-1 with TRBJ1-1; the match to TRBD1 covers 8 bases. This clonotype originated in a woman under 40 with multiple sclerosis. The DNA for the CDR3 is TGCGCCAGCAGCCAGGACAGGGCGGTGAGCGCTGAAGCTTTCTTT. Its translation is CASSQDRAVSAEAFF.